This TCR beta chain was retrieved from a study of blood T cell repertoires in COVID-19. In the study overall: PBMCs, B-cell-depleted T cells, or T cells were the source of the cDNA or gDNA that made up the material.

In the authors' workflow: Estimates of nucleated cell counts were drawn from the amplification of reference gene primers. Assay: immunoSEQ multiplex PCR; the TCRdb copy retains only in-frame clones and omits some. The V and J calls and clone size are taken from that table; D and trimming were inferred from the DNA. The profile shows a few hundred thousand clones, 90% of them singletons. Seattle-derived patients entered the study during active infection and were followed longitudinally. This clone was picked up a small number of times. This TCR derives from a woman between 35 and 50 years old with COVID-19, enrolled during active disease. Sequencing was done on a sample of peripheral blood.

This chain's CDR3 is CASRTGESTYVAFF. The CDR3 nucleotides are TGCGCCAGCAGGACAGGGGAGTCAACGTATGTAGCTTTCTTT. The chain combines TRBV5-1 with TRBJ1-1; TRBD1 matches 8 bases. The germline V gene encodes CDR1 SGHRS and CDR2 YFSETQ. This CDR3 comprises 14 residues. The V gene end was trimmed by 5 bases and the J gene end by 10 bases; junction bases not matched to a gene: 13. The entire variable domain, with the rest obtained from reference TRBV5-1 and TRBJ1-1, is as follows: KAGVTQTPRYLIKTRGQQVTLSCSPISGHRSVSWYQQTPGQGLQFLFEYFSETQRNKGNFPGRFSGRQFSNSRSEMNVSTLELGDSALYLCASRTGESTYVAFFGQGTRLTVV.